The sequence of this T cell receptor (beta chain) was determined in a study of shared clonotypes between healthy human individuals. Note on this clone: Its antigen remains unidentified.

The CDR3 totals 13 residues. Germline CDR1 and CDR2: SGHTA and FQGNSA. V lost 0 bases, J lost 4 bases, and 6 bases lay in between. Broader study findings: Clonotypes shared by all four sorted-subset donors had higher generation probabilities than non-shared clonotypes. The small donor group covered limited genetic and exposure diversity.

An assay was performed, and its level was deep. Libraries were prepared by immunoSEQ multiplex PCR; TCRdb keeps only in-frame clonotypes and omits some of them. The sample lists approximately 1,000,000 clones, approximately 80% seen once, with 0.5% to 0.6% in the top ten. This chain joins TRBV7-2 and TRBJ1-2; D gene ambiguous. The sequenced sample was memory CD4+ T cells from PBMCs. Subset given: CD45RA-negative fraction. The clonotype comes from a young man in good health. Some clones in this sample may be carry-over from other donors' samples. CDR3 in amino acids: CASSLAETYGYTF. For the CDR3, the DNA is TGTGCCAGCAGCTTAGCGGAGACCTATGGCTACACCTTC. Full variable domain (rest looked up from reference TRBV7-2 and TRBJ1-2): GAGVSQSPSNKVTEKGKDVELRCDPISGHTALYWYRQSLGQGLEFLIYFQGNSAPDKSGLPSDRFSAERTGGSVSTLTIQRTQQEDSAVYLCASSLAETYGYTFGSGTRLTVV.